The 15 T cell receptor beta chains in this list originate from one sample, sequenced in a study of blood T cell repertoires in COVID-19. Only in-frame clones appear in the TCRdb table, and some are missing; sequencing was by immunoSEQ multiplex PCR. The data show around 58,000 clones, with approximately 85% seen just once and about a sixth held by the top ten. Sequencing used peripheral blood. Receptor source: a human donor in a cohort sampled during active COVID-19.

V is TRBV19 and J is TRBJ1-1; TRBD1 might be the D (6 bases). The ends were cut back, 3 bases at V and 2 bases at J, with 13 bases in the middle. Germline lookup yields CDR1 LNHDA and CDR2 SQIVND (reference sequence). The CDR3 covers 15 residues. For the CDR3, the DNA is TGTGCCAGTAGTATTGGGAGACAGGTTAACACTGAAGCTTTCTTT. Translating it yields CASSIGRQVNTEAFF.

The genes are TRBV5-5 and TRBJ2-5; 7 bases match TRBD1. V lost 5 bases and J lost 1; bases outside the gene matches: 17. The CDR3 loop spans 18 amino acids. Germline CDR1 and CDR2: SGHKS and YYEKEE (reference sequence). The CDR3, as DNA: TGTGCCAGCAGGCGTGCCGGGACAGCGACAGGCGTCCAAGAGACCCAGTACTTC. Amino acid sequence: CASRRAGTATGVQETQYF.

V gene TRBV25-1 combines with J gene TRBJ1-2; the match to TRBD1 covers 7 bases. Per the germline V gene, CDR1 is MGHDK and CDR2 is SYGVNS. CDR3 length equals 14 residues. Germline trimming cut 5 bases from V and 2 bases from J; bases unmatched to any gene: 5. The CDR3 sequence is CASSRETGNYGYTF. CDR3 DNA: TGTGCCAGCAGTCGCGAGACAGGGAACTATGGCTACACCTTC.

V gene TRBV19 combines with J gene TRBJ2-7; D perhaps matches TRBD2 (6 bases). Germline CDR1 and CDR2: LNHDA and SQIVND (reference sequence). This CDR3 contains 15 residues. V lost 3 bases and J 2 bases, leaving 14 bases between the germline ends. The CDR3 DNA reads as TGTGCCAGTAGTATCTTAGCGGCGTCCGCCTACGAGCAGTACTTC. It encodes CASSILAASAYEQYF.

With respect to this clone: The junction departs from the called germline gene at one end, perhaps through a read error. This sample includes further DNA sequences coding for the same CDR3. V usage is TRBV7-3 and J usage is TRBJ2-2, with D tentatively TRBD1 (6 bases). Germline V gives CDR1 SGHTA, CDR2 FQGTGA. The CDR3 length is 15 residues. CDR3 in DNA: TGCGCCAGCAGCTTAAGGGACAAGGACCACGGGGAGCTGTTTTTT. Encoded protein: CASSLRDKDHGELFF.

The chain couples TRBV6-2 or TRBV6-3 to TRBJ1-1; D gene uncertain. CDR1 and CDR2 from the germline V gene are MNHEY and SVGEGT. The V and J ends lost 4 bases and 5 bases respectively, with 5 bases between them. CDR3 length: 11 residues. CDR3: CASSSGTEAFF. The CDR3 DNA follows: TGTGCCAGCAGTTCGGGGACTGAAGCTTTCTTT.

This chain uses TRBV9 with TRBJ2-1, with D tentatively TRBD2 (6 bases). This CDR3 is built from 15 residues. The germline gives CDR1 SGDLS, CDR2 YYNGEE. V dropped 0 bases and J dropped 4 bases, with 11 bases sitting between them. CDR3 loop: CASSVEGGIYNEQFF. The CDR3 coding sequence is TGTGCCAGCAGCGTAGAAGGCGGGATTTACAATGAGCAGTTCTTC.

The chain combines TRBV24-1 with TRBJ2-7; a possible D gene is TRBD2 (5 bases). This CDR3 region has 14 residues. The germline V gene has CDR1 KGHDR and CDR2 SFDVKD. Trimming took 4 bases from V and 6 from J, leaving 15 bases between them. The CDR3 coding sequence is TGTGCCACCAGTGACCCGTGGACTGGCACCGAGCAGTACTTC. Its protein product is CATSDPWTGTEQYF.

The J gene is TRBJ2-3, the V gene TRBV7-9; the match to TRBD2 covers 8 bases. The V gene's germline CDR1 is SEHNR and CDR2 FQNEAQ (reference sequence). The CDR3 is made up of 15 amino acids. The V and J ends lost 6 bases and 6 bases, in that order; junction bases with no gene match: 11. The CDR3 reads CASRSDGGALDTQYF. Here the CDR3 DNA reads TGTGCCAGCAGATCGGACGGGGGGGCCTTGGATACGCAGTATTTT.

In this sample, this clone turned up once. The chain combines TRBV19 with TRBJ1-1; possibly TRBD1 for D (5 bases). The CDR3 is 14 amino acids. The V end lost 2 bases, the J end lost 7 bases, and 14 bases lay between the germline ends. CDR1 is LNHDA and CDR2 is SQIVND in the germline V gene (reference sequence). The CDR3 DNA is TGTGCCAGTAGTATAATGGGGGGGGATAATGAAGCTTTCTTT. Protein: CASSIMGGDNEAFF.

The chain is built from TRBV2 and TRBJ2-6, with 10 positions matching TRBD2. Germline V gene lookup returns CDR1 SNHLY and CDR2 FYNNEI. CDR3 length: 16 residues. J gave up 1 base and V 10 bases, and 7 bases lay outside the gene matches. In DNA form, the CDR3 reads TGTGCCACTCAGCGGGGGGGCTTATCTGGGGCCAACGTCCTGACTTTC. Translating gives CATQRGGLSGANVLTF. Looking up the rest from reference TRBV2 and TRBJ2-6 gives the full variable domain: EPEVTQTPSHQVTQMGQEVILRCVPISNHLYFYWYRQILGQKVEFLVSFYNNEISEKSEIFDDQFSVERPDGSNFTLKIRSTKLEDSAMYFCATQRGGLSGANVLTFGAGSRLTVL.

This clone has a handful of counts. This CDR3 is also generated by other DNA sequences in the sample. The V call is TRBV5-6, the J call TRBJ2-4, with 12 nucleotides matching TRBD1. V lost 7 bases and J lost 7; bases outside the gene matches: 6. The CDR3 is 14 residues long. CDR1 SGHDT and CDR2 YYEEEE come from the germline V gene. CDR3 protein: CASSRDRGLNIQYF. The DNA of the CDR3 is TGTGCCAGCTCCCGGGACAGGGGGCTTAACATTCAGTACTTC.

In its sample, this clone was seen a few times. V usage is TRBV6-2 or TRBV6-3 and J usage is TRBJ1-1; D is undetermined. The V end was cut by 0 bases, the J end by 7 bases, with 6 bases between. Germline CDR1 reads MNHEY; CDR2 reads SVGEGT. This CDR3 comprises 12 residues. The CDR3 protein is CASSYSGSEAFF. The CDR3 region has the DNA TGTGCCAGCAGTTACTCCGGGAGTGAAGCTTTCTTT.

This rearrangement joins TRBV5-1 to TRBJ1-4; TRBD1 aligns across 10 bases. The CDR3 sequence is 16 residues long. The V segment lost 1 base and the J segment 6 bases; nucleotides outside the gene matches: 6. Germline assignment: CDR1 SGHRS and CDR2 YFSETQ. This CDR3 reads CASSLSWGTGDEKLFF. CDR3 sequence (DNA): TGCGCCAGCAGCTTGTCCTGGGGGACAGGGGATGAAAAACTGTTTTTT.

The CDR3 spells CASSRDRGTGELFF. DNA for the CDR3: TGTGCCAGCAGCAGGGACAGGGGGACCGGGGAGCTGTTTTTT. The chain employs TRBV7-6 and TRBJ2-2; 11 bases agree with TRBD1. Germline CDR1 reads SGHVS; CDR2 reads FNYEAQ. V shed 5 bases and J 5 bases; nucleotides not matched to a gene: 1. The CDR3 has 14 residues.